Below, one T cell receptor beta chain is given with its context. Clones were sequenced by immunoSEQ multiplex PCR, and TCRdb holds only the in-frame ones, with some missing. The sample shows approximately 230,000 clones, about nine tenths of them seen only once. This specimen comes from a study of blood T cell repertoires in COVID-19. V lost 5 bases to trimming and J lost 4 bases, with 5 bases between them. Germline V gene lookup returns CDR1 SGHAT and CDR2 FQNNGV. The CDR3 runs to 11 residues. Specimen: peripheral blood. The rearrangement uses TRBV11-2 and TRBJ2-5; D unclear. The clonotype originates from a man aged 25-45 years who had recovered from COVID-19. The CDR3 DNA follows: TGTGCCAGCAGCCCAGTAGAGACCCAGTACTTC. It yields the protein CASSPVETQYF. The full variable domain, with the rest looked up from reference TRBV11-2 and TRBJ2-5, is EAGVAQSPRYKIIEKRQSVAFWCNPISGHATLYWYQQILGQGPKLLIQFQNNGVVDDSQLPKDRFSAERLKGVDSTLKIQPAKLEDSAVYLCASSPVETQYFGPGTRLLVL.